This TCR beta chain was sequenced for a study of shared clonotypes between healthy human individuals. Study at large: Plates per donor: three CD4 naive, three CD4 memory, two CD8 naive, one CD8 memory. Findings of the study overall: Estimated richness values were generally larger in naive subsets than in memory subsets.

The CDR3 runs 15 residues. Trimming removed 0 bases at V and 8 bases at J, with 15 bases between. Germline CDR1 SGHNT, CDR2 YYREEE (reference sequence). Concerning this clone itself: Its antigen is undetermined.

Clones were read by immunoSEQ multiplex PCR, and TCRdb kept only the in-frame ones, dropping some. Here the sample spans some 2.1 million clones, 85% to 95% being singletons. Partitioning of CD4+ cells yielded a CD45RA+ naive subset and a CD45RA-negative memory subset. The TCR originated in a man aged 18-30 years in good health. The sequencing sample was made of naive CD4+ T cells sorted from blood. Specified subset: CD45RA+ positively selected. The chain is built from TRBV5-4 and TRBJ1-5, with D maybe TRBD1 (5 bases). CDR3 loop: CASSLGGDHGKPQHF. Here the CDR3 DNA reads TGTGCCAGCAGCTTGGGAGGGGACCATGGGAAGCCCCAGCATTTT.